Below, 27 T cell receptor beta chains from the same sample are listed, as sequenced in a study of blood T cells in healthy people across ages. A second about 6 to 12 cycle PCR used barcoded and J-beta primers. One entry per CDR3 protein results from TCRdb running MiXCR on the 5' RACE reads. The sample has roughly 500,000 distinct CDR3 sequences, 25% to 30% seen once; the top ten hold roughly 20%. Source material: blood. The receptors derive from a woman in her 70s in good health.

This clonotype occurred a few times. This CDR3 reads CASRRGLGPSGANVLTF. As DNA, the CDR3 is TGTGCCAGCAGGCGGGGACTGGGCCCCTCTGGGGCCAACGTCCTGACTTTC. The rearrangement links TRBV6-1 to TRBJ2-6; maybe TRBD2 (6 bases). The germline gives CDR1 MNHNS, CDR2 SASEGT. V was shortened by 6 bases and J by 0 bases, with 15 bases between the two germline ends. This CDR3 has 17 amino acids.

The chain is built from TRBV5-1 and TRBJ2-5, with D possibly TRBD2 on 6 matching bases. CDR3 length equals 13 residues. V lost 4 bases and J lost 3, with 10 bases in between. The germline V gene encodes CDR1 SGHRS and CDR2 YFSETQ. DNA of the CDR3: TGCGCCAGCAGCGGGGAGGTGGAAGAGACCCAGTACTTC. Amino acid sequence: CASSGEVEETQYF. The variable domain in full, completed from reference TRBV5-1 and TRBJ2-5, reads KAGVTQTPRYLIKTRGQQVTLSCSPISGHRSVSWYQQTPGQGLQFLFEYFSETQRNKGNFPGRFSGRQFSNSRSEMNVSTLELGDSALYLCASSGEVEETQYFGPGTRLLVL.

This clonotype was counted between two and nine times. The V call is TRBV7-3, the J call TRBJ1-1; D possibly corresponds to TRBD1 (5 bases). This CDR3 contains 14 residues. V lost 5 bases and J lost 1, with 11 bases in between. CDR1 SGHTA and CDR2 FQGTGA come from the germline V gene. The CDR3 nucleotides read TGTGCCAGCAGCCTTATCGGACAGAACACTGAAGCTTTCTTT. It specifies CASSLIGQNTEAFF.

This clonotype was observed a few times. The V call is TRBV20-1, the J call TRBJ1-2; D ambiguous. This CDR3 is built from 11 residues. Between the trimmed V and J ends, which lost 6 bases and 1 base, there was a span of 6 bases. Germline V lookup: CDR1 DFQATT, CDR2 SNEGSKA (reference sequence). The CDR3 protein is CSADVNYGYTF. The CDR3, as DNA: TGCAGTGCCGACGTTAACTATGGCTACACCTTC.

This clonotype was picked up many times. Germline is not matched at one junction end, which may reflect a read error. CDR3 loop: CASSFGGEAFF. DNA for the CDR3: TGCGCCAGCAGTTTTGGGGGTGAAGCTTTCTTT. The V and J genes are TRBV7-9 and TRBJ1-1, with a possible D match to TRBD1 (5 bases). The CDR3 has 11 amino acids. The germline V gene has CDR1 SEHNR and CDR2 FQNEAQ (reference sequence).

This clonotype was counted only a few times. The chain couples TRBV11-2 to TRBJ2-5; D unclear. Between the trimmed V and J ends, which lost 2 bases and 4 bases, there was a span of 8 bases. This CDR3 contains 13 residues. The germline CDR1 and CDR2 sequences are SGHAT and FQNNGV. DNA for the CDR3: TGTGCCAGCAGCTTACCCCATAGAGAGACCCAGTACTTC. Translated: CASSLPHRETQYF.

The V call is TRBV9, the J call TRBJ1-2, with 12 bases that match TRBD1. After removal of 0 bases from V and 5 bases from J, the junction contained 2 bases not matched to a gene. The length of the CDR3 is 15 residues. Germline lookup yields CDR1 SGDLS and CDR2 YYNGEE. The CDR3 protein is CASSVEGQGAYGYTF. The CDR3 nucleotides read TGTGCCAGCAGCGTAGAGGGACAGGGGGCGTATGGCTACACCTTC.

The V call is TRBV7-9, the J call TRBJ2-5; 8 bases are shared with TRBD2. The V segment lost 5 bases and the J segment 4 bases; nucleotides outside the gene matches: 9. Germline assignment: CDR1 SEHNR and CDR2 FQNEAQ (reference sequence). CDR3 length equals 15 residues. The CDR3 nucleotides are TGTGCCAGCAGCGAGGGACTAGGAGGGACAGAGACCCAGTACTTC. As protein: CASSEGLGGTETQYF.

The chain uses TRBV5-1 and TRBJ2-7; 8 nucleotides match TRBD1. Losses at the gene ends were 4 bases for V and 3 bases for J; bases not matched to a gene: 6. CDR3 length: 14 residues. Germline values: CDR1 SGHRS, CDR2 YFSETQ. The CDR3 DNA follows: TGCGCCAGCAGCCCTCAGGGACAGGACTACGAGCAGTACTTC. Amino acid sequence: CASSPQGQDYEQYF.

CDR3 nucleotide sequence: TGTGCCACCAGCGGATTCATAGCGGGGGTCCACAATGAGCAGTTCTTC. Protein: CATSGFIAGVHNEQFF. This chain uses TRBV15 with TRBJ2-1, with 9 bases identical to TRBD2. The V and J ends lost 5 bases and 5 bases, in that order; junction bases with no gene match: 10. Germline CDR1 is LNHNV and CDR2 is YYDKDF (reference sequence). This CDR3 spans 16 amino acids.

The chain recombines TRBV12-3 or TRBV12-4 with TRBJ2-1; 8 nucleotides align to TRBD1. The DNA end is more similar to TRBJ2-5, so the J call may be wrong. The CDR3 totals 15 residues. The DNA for the CDR3 is TGTGCCAGCAGTCCGGACAGGGTGGTTGGCGAGACCCAGTACTTC. Residues: CASSPDRVVGETQYF.

This clonotype was seen more than once but under ten times. This rearrangement joins TRBV29-1 to TRBJ1-4; D is unclear. V was clipped by 6 bases and J by 2 bases, with 4 bases between them. Germline CDR1 is SQVTM and CDR2 is ANQGSEA. The CDR3 totals 11 residues. This chain's CDR3 is CSVGTNEKLFF. CDR3 in DNA: TGCAGCGTCGGCACTAATGAAAAACTGTTTTTT.

The chain carries TRBV7-8 and TRBJ1-2, with TRBD1 identical over 9 bases. The CDR3 length is 16 residues. Per the germline V gene, CDR1 is SGHVS and CDR2 is FQNEAQ. J lost 8 bases, V lost 2 bases, and 12 bases had no gene match. CDR3 bases: TGTGCCAGCAGCTTAACCACAGGGGGCGCCCCGAGGGGCTACACCTTC. It specifies CASSLTTGGAPRGYTF. The whole variable domain, remainder taken from reference TRBV7-8 and TRBJ1-2, is GAGVSQSPRYKVAKRGQDVALRCDPISGHVSLFWYQQALGQGPEFLTYFQNEAQLDKSGLPSDRFFAERPEGSVSTLKIQRTQQEDSAVYLCASSLTTGGAPRGYTFGSGTRLTVV.

A few counts support this clonotype. The chain employs TRBV7-2 and TRBJ2-1; D is possibly TRBD1 or TRBD2 (6 bases each). V was pared by 5 bases and J by 3 bases, with 17 bases between. The CDR3 length is 16 residues. Germline V gene data show CDR1 as SGHTA and CDR2 as FQGNSA. The CDR3 is CASSTQTGALYNEQFF. CDR3 nucleotide sequence: TGTGCCAGCAGCACCCAGACGGGGGCCCTCTACAATGAGCAGTTCTTC.

The rearrangement joins TRBV15 to TRBJ2-5; TRBD2 matches 12 bases. Trimming removed 3 bases from V and 2 bases from J; junction bases left unmatched: 1. Germline values: CDR1 LNHNV, CDR2 YYDKDF (reference sequence). The CDR3 spans 15 residues. CDR3 bases: TGTGCCACCAGCAGTGGACTAGCGGGGCAAGAGACCCAGTACTTC. It translates to CATSSGLAGQETQYF.

This clonotype occurred a few times. The chain is built from TRBV10-3 and TRBJ2-1; 11 nucleotides match TRBD2. With 3 bases clipped from V and 4 bases from J, the junction kept 2 bases outside the gene matches. Per the germline V gene, CDR1 is ENHRY and CDR2 is SYGVKD. The CDR3 loop spans 15 amino acids. Here the CDR3 DNA reads TGTGCCATCAGTGATCTAGCGGGGGGTTACAATGAGCAGTTCTTC. This sequence encodes CAISDLAGGYNEQFF.

The gene calls are TRBV9 and TRBJ2-3, with TRBD1 identical over 10 bases. J gave up 3 bases and V 3 bases, and 4 bases lay outside the gene matches. Germline CDR1 and CDR2: SGDLS and YYNGEE. This CDR3 has 15 residues. CDR3 amino acids: CASSARDRGTDTQYF. CDR3 coding DNA: TGTGCCAGCAGCGCACGGGACAGGGGAACAGATACGCAGTATTTT.

This clonotype showed up just a few times. The J gene is TRBJ1-1, the V gene TRBV12-5; D may be TRBD1 (6 bases). CDR1 LGHNT and CDR2 FRNRAP come from the germline V gene. V lost 0 bases to trimming and J lost 5 bases, with 25 bases between them. This CDR3 has 19 amino acids. CDR3 in amino acids: CASGLVHSGGTTTRTEAFF. The CDR3 DNA sequence: TGTGCTAGTGGTTTGGTACATTCCGGGGGCACGACGACGAGGACTGAAGCTTTCTTT.

This clonotype occurred a few times. The V gene is TRBV7-2, the J gene TRBJ1-4; D gene unclear. CDR3 length: 13 amino acids. Per germline, CDR1 SGHTA and CDR2 FQGNSA. Trimming removed 5 bases at V and 8 bases at J, with 12 bases between. The DNA of the CDR3 is TGTGCCAGCAGCCCCCCTTTAGGGGAAAAACTGTTTTTT. Its protein is CASSPPLGEKLFF.

This sequence joins TRBV7-2 and TRBJ1-1; possibly TRBD1 for D (6 bases). The V gene's germline CDR1 is SGHTA and CDR2 FQGNSA. The CDR3 spans 15 residues. The ends were cut back, 4 bases at V and 4 bases at J, with 16 bases in the middle. CDR3 amino acids: CASSSGAGTLTEAFF. The DNA of the CDR3 is TGTGCCAGCAGCTCAGGGGCCGGGACTCTCACTGAAGCTTTCTTT.

This clonotype turned up a few times. CDR3 in amino acids: CSAPSPGQATNLNNSPLHF. The CDR3 DNA reads TGCAGTGCTCCCTCCCCGGGACAGGCAACGAACTTAAATAATTCACCCCTCCACTTT. The chain couples TRBV20-1 to TRBJ1-6; 8 bases are shared with TRBD1. In germline, CDR1 is DFQATT, CDR2 SNEGSKA (reference sequence). The CDR3 extends over 19 amino acids. V lost 5 bases and J lost 5; bases outside the gene matches: 20.

This clonotype showed up just a few times. The chain has TRBV6-1 and TRBJ1-5; D is unclear. This CDR3 region has 18 residues. Looked up from germline, CDR1 is MNHNS and CDR2 is SASEGT. The V and J ends lost 2 bases and 0 bases respectively, with 17 bases between them. This CDR3 reads CASSESFQGQNSNQPQHF. CDR3 sequence (DNA): TGTGCCAGCAGTGAAAGTTTTCAAGGCCAGAATAGCAATCAGCCCCAGCATTTT.

The CDR3: CASTLESTDTQYF. The DNA of the CDR3 is TGCGCCAGCACCCTGGAGAGCACAGATACGCAGTATTTT. This chain connects TRBV5-1 to TRBJ2-3; no clear D. V dropped 6 bases and J dropped 0 bases, with 8 bases sitting between them. The germline gives CDR1 SGHRS, CDR2 YFSETQ. The length of the CDR3 is 13 residues.

A few counts support this clonotype. The rearrangement uses TRBV6-5 and TRBJ1-1, with D unresolved. Germline assignment: CDR1 MNHEY and CDR2 SVGAGI. The CDR3 length is 13 residues. The V end lost 10 bases, the J end lost 5 bases, and 17 bases lay between the germline ends. CDR3 in amino acids: CATYEGIWTEAFF. The CDR3 nucleotides are TGTGCCACGTACGAGGGAATATGGACTGAAGCTTTCTTT.

In the case of this clonotype: At one boundary the junction diverges from the germline segment, which might be a read error. As DNA, the CDR3 is TGTAGTGCTAGGCTAATAGACACTGAAGCTTTCTTT. Amino acid sequence: CSARLIDTEAFF. This sequence joins TRBV20-1 and TRBJ1-1; D is unresolved. There are 12 residues in the CDR3. In germline, CDR1 is DFQATT, CDR2 SNEGSKA (reference sequence).

This clonotype was observed at least ten times. The V and J genes are TRBV20-1 and TRBJ1-1; 7 bases are shared with TRBD1. V was clipped by 5 bases and J by 1 base; unmatched bases: 4. In germline, CDR1 is DFQATT, CDR2 SNEGSKA (reference sequence). This CDR3 has 13 residues. CDR3 coding DNA: TGCAGTGCTCCCAGGACAGGGAACACTGAAGCTTTCTTT. Protein product: CSAPRTGNTEAFF.

The genes are TRBV11-2 and TRBJ2-5, with a weak D call TRBD1 (7 bases). Trimming pared 6 bases from V and 6 bases from J, leaving 17 bases between. Germline CDR1 SGHAT, CDR2 FQNNGV. The CDR3 length is 14 residues. CDR3 nucleotides: TGTGCCAGCAGTTCCCCGCCAGGGGGGCAGACCCAGTACTTC. It codes for CASSSPPGGQTQYF. The full variable domain, in which reference TRBV11-2 and TRBJ2-5 provide the parts outside the CDR3, is EAGVAQSPRYKIIEKRQSVAFWCNPISGHATLYWYQQILGQGPKLLIQFQNNGVVDDSQLPKDRFSAERLKGVDSTLKIQPAKLEDSAVYLCASSSPPGGQTQYFGPGTRLLVL.